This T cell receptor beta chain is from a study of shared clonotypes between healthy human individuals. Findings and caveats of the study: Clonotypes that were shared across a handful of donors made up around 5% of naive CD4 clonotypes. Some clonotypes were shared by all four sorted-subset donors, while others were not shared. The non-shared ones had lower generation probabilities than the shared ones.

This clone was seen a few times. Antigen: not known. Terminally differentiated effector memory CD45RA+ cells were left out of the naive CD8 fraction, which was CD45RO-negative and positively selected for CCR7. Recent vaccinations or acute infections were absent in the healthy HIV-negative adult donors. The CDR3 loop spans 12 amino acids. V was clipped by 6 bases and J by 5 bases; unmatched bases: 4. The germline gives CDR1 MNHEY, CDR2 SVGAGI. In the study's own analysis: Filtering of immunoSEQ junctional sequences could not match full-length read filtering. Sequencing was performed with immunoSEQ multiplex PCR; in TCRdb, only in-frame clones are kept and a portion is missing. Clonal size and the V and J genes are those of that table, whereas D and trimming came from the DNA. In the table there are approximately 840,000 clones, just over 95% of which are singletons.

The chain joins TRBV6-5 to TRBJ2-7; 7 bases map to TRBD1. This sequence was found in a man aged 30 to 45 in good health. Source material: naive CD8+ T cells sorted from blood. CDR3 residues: CASSPQGDEQYF. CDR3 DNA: TGTGCCAGCAGCCCCCAGGGGGACGAGCAGTACTTC.